This T cell receptor (beta chain) was recorded in a study of siplizumab effects on memory and regulatory T cells. Study results and limitations: Researchers could not give a naive or memory phenotype to roughly 75-97% of proliferating CD4+ or CD8+ clones. Alloreactive sequences tracing back to unstimulated CD4+ memory cells fell significantly with siplizumab. Mean Treg-derived proportions of mappable alloreactive CD4+ clones were less than 75% for siplizumab and about 30% for controls. Both greater diversity than memory cells and a major contribution to the alloresponse seemed to characterize naive T cells.

Here immunoSEQ multiplex PCR was the method, and the copy in TCRdb shows in-frame clones only, minus some. This sample yields over 80,000 clones, of which about 87% are seen a single time; approximately 1.5% belongs to the top ten. Trimming took 2 bases from V and 1 from J, leaving 13 bases between them. Germline CDR1 reads SGHTA; CDR2 reads FQGNSA. The CDR3 spans 16 residues. As concerns this clone: Its antigen is undetermined.

The V call is TRBV7-2, the J call TRBJ2-3; D perhaps matches TRBD2 (5 bases). Source material: Tregs sorted from blood. This clonotype originated in a human donor in good health. CDR3 loop: CASSLPANSGTDTQYF. The DNA for the CDR3 is TGTGCCAGCAGCTTACCAGCCAATAGCGGCACAGATACGCAGTATTTT.